The 22 T cell receptor beta chains below come from one sample, sequenced in a study of blood T cell repertoires in COVID-19. Here immunoSEQ multiplex PCR was the method, and the copy in TCRdb shows in-frame clones only, minus some. The sample gives some 150,000 clones, roughly 84% of which show up once; about 2% is in the top ten. Sequences were obtained from peripheral blood. These receptors were taken from a man aged 65 to 79 with acute or convalescent COVID-19.

The CDR3 coding sequence is TGTGCCAGCAGTTTAAATGGAGAGCCTGAAGCTTTCTTT. It yields the protein CASSLNGEPEAFF. This chain joins TRBV28 and TRBJ1-1; D unresolved. The CDR3 contains 13 residues. The ends were cut back, 2 bases at V and 6 bases at J, with 10 bases in the middle. Looked up from germline, CDR1 is MDHEN and CDR2 is SYDVKM.

This chain connects TRBV30 to TRBJ1-5; TRBD1 matches at 7 bases. The J segment lost 4 bases and the V segment lost 2 bases, leaving 2 bases of the junction unmatched. The length of the CDR3 is 13 residues. From germline, CDR1 is GTSNPN and CDR2 SVGIG (reference sequence). The DNA of the CDR3 is TGTGCCTGGAGTCCAGGGGGTAATCAGCCCCAGCATTTT. Its protein is CAWSPGGNQPQHF.

Here the CDR3 reads CASSLSGDSYEQYF. The CDR3 DNA reads TGTGCCAGCAGTTTATCGGGAGACTCCTACGAGCAGTACTTC. The chain links TRBV28 to TRBJ2-7; maybe TRBD2 (6 bases). V lost 1 base, J lost 0 bases, and 7 bases lay in between. Per germline, CDR1 MDHEN and CDR2 SYDVKM. CDR3 length: 14 residues.

V is TRBV30 and J is TRBJ1-2, with a tentative D call TRBD1 (6 bases). Trimming took 8 bases from V and 4 from J, leaving 11 bases between them. The CDR3 runs 11 residues. Germline CDR1 GTSNPN, CDR2 SVGIG (reference sequence). CDR3 sequence reads: CARTEFYGYTF. As DNA, the CDR3 is TGTGCCCGGACAGAATTCTATGGCTACACCTTC.

This clone occurred many times. This sequence joins TRBV2 and TRBJ1-4; 7 bases agree with TRBD1. There are 14 residues in the CDR3. The ends lost 6 bases at V and 5 bases at J; junction bases unmatched: 6. Per the germline V gene, CDR1 is SNHLY and CDR2 is FYNNEI. The CDR3 nucleotides are TGTGCCAGCAGAGACAGGGTTGGAAATGAAAAACTGTTTTTT. This encodes CASRDRVGNEKLFF. The full variable domain, its missing parts supplied by reference TRBV2 and TRBJ1-4, is EPEVTQTPSHQVTQMGQEVILRCVPISNHLYFYWYRQILGQKVEFLVSFYNNEISEKSEIFDDQFSVERPDGSNFTLKIRSTKLEDSAMYFCASRDRVGNEKLFFGSGTQLSVL.

The chain carries TRBV27 and TRBJ2-3, with D maybe TRBD2 (6 bases). The V gene's germline CDR1 is MNHEY and CDR2 SMNVEV (reference sequence). V dropped 4 bases and J dropped 1 base, with 21 bases sitting between them. CDR3 length: 18 amino acids. CDR3 coding DNA: TGTGCCAGCAGTTCCGCCTTTTTCCGCGGGGAGCGCACAGATACGCAGTATTTT. Encoded protein: CASSSAFFRGERTDTQYF.

The chain uses TRBV7-2 and TRBJ2-7; the D gene is possibly TRBD1 (5 bases). The V gene lost 0 bases and the J gene lost 3 bases, with 9 bases spanning the gap. The CDR3 is 14 residues long. Germline CDR1 is SGHTA and CDR2 is FQGNSA. CDR3: CASSLAGRVYEQYF. CDR3 nucleotides: TGTGCCAGCAGCTTAGCGGGCAGGGTCTACGAGCAGTACTTC.

V is TRBV6-5 and J is TRBJ2-7; TRBD1 aligns across 7 bases. The germline gives CDR1 MNHEY, CDR2 SVGAGI. V gave up 5 bases and J gave up 0 bases; unmatched junction bases: 7. The CDR3 has 15 residues. CDR3 in amino acids: CASSLHQGVSYEQYF. CDR3 in DNA: TGTGCCAGCAGTCTTCATCAGGGGGTCTCCTACGAGCAGTACTTC.

The count of this clone is one. The chain links TRBV9 to TRBJ1-3; 7 bases are shared with TRBD1. V shed 0 bases, J shed 2 bases, and the junction held 5 bases outside the gene matches. CDR1 is SGDLS and CDR2 is YYNGEE in the germline V gene. The CDR3 consists of 16 residues. The CDR3 sequence: CASSVGQGAPGNTIYF. CDR3 in DNA: TGTGCCAGCAGCGTAGGACAGGGAGCCCCTGGAAACACCATATATTTT.

The chain is built from TRBV6-5 and TRBJ2-7, with D possibly matching TRBD1 (6 bases). V shed 6 bases and J shed 3 bases, with 15 bases lying between them. This CDR3 has 14 amino acids. In germline, CDR1 is MNHEY, CDR2 SVGAGI. The CDR3: CASRIPTGNYEQYF. CDR3 DNA sequence: TGTGCCAGCAGAATACCGACAGGTAACTACGAGCAGTACTTC.

In this sample, this clone turned up once. Other nucleotide sequences from this sample produce the same CDR3. The chain uses TRBV6-5 and TRBJ1-2; a possible D gene is TRBD1 (6 bases). There are 14 residues in the CDR3. V was pared by 3 bases and J by 6 bases, with 14 bases between. Germline lookup yields CDR1 MNHEY and CDR2 SVGAGI. Here the CDR3 reads CASSYRGGANGYTF. Here the CDR3 DNA reads TGTGCCAGCAGTTATCGTGGGGGGGCAAATGGCTACACCTTC.

This clone was detected only once. The chain carries TRBV5-1 and TRBJ1-4; a possible D gene is TRBD1 (6 bases). Germline V gene data show CDR1 as SGHRS and CDR2 as YFSETQ. V dropped 0 bases and J dropped 8 bases, with 11 bases sitting between them. The CDR3 consists of 14 residues. The CDR3 sequence is CASSLGRGREKLFF. In nucleotides, the CDR3 is TGCGCCAGCAGCTTGGGCAGGGGACGGGAAAAACTGTTTTTT.

The rearrangement uses TRBV2 and TRBJ1-5; D unclear. The germline V gene has CDR1 SNHLY and CDR2 FYNNEI. V gave up 6 bases and J gave up 0 bases, with 6 bases separating them. The CDR3 covers 13 residues. The CDR3 protein is CASRDFSNQPQHF. The CDR3 DNA reads as TGTGCCAGCAGGGACTTTAGCAATCAGCCCCAGCATTTT.

The chain has TRBV2 and TRBJ1-1; D gene unclear. Germline assignment: CDR1 SNHLY and CDR2 FYNNEI. The CDR3 extends over 12 amino acids. Trimming removed 7 bases at V and 12 bases at J, with 18 bases between. CDR3 coding DNA: TGTGCCAGCAACCTGTTGGGCCAGGCGCCTTTCTTT. It is translated as CASNLLGQAPFF.

V and J are TRBV30 and TRBJ1-5; TRBD1 might be the D (5 bases). The CDR3 is made up of 13 amino acids. The V and J ends lost 2 bases and 6 bases respectively, with 11 bases between them. CDR1 GTSNPN and CDR2 SVGIG come from the germline V gene (reference sequence). CDR3 in amino acids: CAWSYGGGQPQHF. The CDR3 DNA is TGTGCCTGGAGTTATGGGGGGGGTCAGCCCCAGCATTTT.

This chain uses TRBV3-1 (or the pseudogene TRBV3-2) with TRBJ2-5; 11 bases fit TRBD2. Unmatched junction bases numbered 8, after V lost 1 base and J lost 4 bases. Germline CDR1 and CDR2: LGHDT and YNNKEL (reference sequence). The CDR3 totals 17 residues. CDR3: CASSQARTSGFGETQYF. For the CDR3, the DNA is TGTGCCAGCAGCCAAGCGAGGACTAGCGGGTTTGGAGAGACCCAGTACTTC.

The J gene is TRBJ2-1, the V gene TRBV11-3; D is unresolved. The CDR3 length is 16 residues. V lost 2 bases to trimming and J lost 7 bases, with 18 bases between them. Germline V gene lookup returns CDR1 SGHNT and CDR2 YENEEA. In nucleotides, the CDR3 is TGTGCCAGCAGCTTACGATCTTGGGCAGGTCGAAATGAGCAGTTCTTC. This translates into CASSLRSWAGRNEQFF.

The rearrangement links TRBV19 to TRBJ2-3, with a weak D call TRBD2 (5 bases). Between the trimmed V and J ends, which lost 5 bases and 2 bases, there was a span of 11 bases. The CDR3 has 14 amino acids. Germline CDR1 and CDR2: LNHDA and SQIVND (reference sequence). CDR3: CASSHKRHTDTQYF. CDR3 bases: TGTGCCAGTAGTCACAAGCGGCACACAGATACGCAGTATTTT.

CDR3 region: CAWSVGGRDSPLHF. The CDR3 nucleotides read TGTGCCTGGAGTGTAGGGGGGAGGGATTCACCCCTCCACTTT. This rearrangement joins TRBV30 to TRBJ1-6, with D tentatively TRBD1 (6 bases). The CDR3 consists of 14 residues. V was pared by 0 bases and J by 8 bases, with 11 bases between. CDR1 GTSNPN and CDR2 SVGIG come from the germline V gene (reference sequence).

The rearrangement links TRBV6-2 or TRBV6-3 to TRBJ2-1; 13 positions match TRBD2. Germline lookup yields CDR1 MNHEY and CDR2 SVGEGT. V lost 7 bases and J lost 7; bases outside the gene matches: 10. The CDR3 consists of 16 residues. The CDR3 DNA follows: TGTGCCAGCACCCCAAGGACTAGCGGGGGAGGGAATGAGCAGTTCTTC. Its translation is CASTPRTSGGGNEQFF.

The chain has TRBV6-5 and TRBJ1-6; the D is unclear. Germline V gene data show CDR1 as MNHEY and CDR2 as SVGAGI. V was shortened by 2 bases and J by 6 bases, with 11 bases between the two germline ends. This CDR3 region has 15 residues. CDR3 loop: CASSYVPTFNSPLHF. In nucleotides, the CDR3 is TGTGCCAGCAGTTACGTCCCAACTTTTAATTCACCCCTCCACTTT.

In this sample, this clone turned up once. J is TRBJ2-5 and V is TRBV11-1, with D uncertain. Germline assignment: CDR1 SGHAT and CDR2 FQDESV (reference sequence). The CDR3 runs to 16 residues. The germline V and J ends were trimmed by 3 bases and 7 bases, with 21 bases remaining between them. The CDR3 region is CASSFIRTLEVGTQYF. CDR3 DNA sequence: TGTGCCAGCAGCTTCATTCGTACCCTTGAGGTGGGGACCCAGTACTTC.